This entry features one T cell receptor beta chain sequence. Trimming took off 4 bases at V and 7 bases at J, with 16 bases between the two ends. This CDR3 region has 15 residues. Germline V gives CDR1 SGHDN, CDR2 FVKESK. This entry belongs to a study of OX40 agonist ivuxolimab in advanced cancers. The repertoire was sequenced with immunoSEQ multiplex PCR; TCRdb's copy has only in-frame clones and lacks some. Among 50,000 or so clones, 70% to 90% were seen once, and the ten largest hold 0.5% to 0.65%. The sequences come from CD4+ or CD8+ T cells sorted from blood, collected in a trial of the OX40 agonist ivuxolimab. The sequence came from an adult with an advanced solid tumor such as melanoma, head and neck, liver or kidney cancer. This chain uses TRBV14 with TRBJ1-4; tentatively, D is TRBD1 (6 bases). The CDR3 DNA reads TGTGCCAGCAGCCTTGTGACAGGCTCTTCTGAAAAACTGTTTTTT. It codes for CASSLVTGSSEKLFF.